This section outlines one T cell receptor beta chain sequence together with its context. Antigen unknown. Using the 5' RACE reads, TCRdb records one entry per CDR3 protein without DNA. The sample includes around 210,000 distinct CDR3 sequences. This record comes from a study of monozygotic twins with inflammatory bowel disease. The study's findings and limits: With others, IBD patients shared fewer clonotypes than healthy twins did, especially with disease activity. Extra variability in the repertoires of patients may have come from differing immunosuppressive treatments.

The CDR3 sequence is 15 residues long. Germline CDR1 reads LGHNA; CDR2 reads YSLEER. This TCR was sampled from a human donor with ulcerative colitis or Crohn's disease, or a healthy co-twin of an affected twin (not recorded which). The V and J genes are TRBV4-3 and TRBJ2-1; TCRdb calls TRBD2, which cannot be checked without DNA. Source material: blood. CDR3 protein: CASSQERTSRKEQFF.